The subject of this entry is one T cell receptor (beta chain). Described time point: persistent/refractory GD, antithyroid drugs over 5 years with positive TRAb. RNA from PBMCs was the source of the TCR library. These data originate in a study of regulatory T cells in long-lasting Graves disease. Germline V lookup: CDR1 DFQATT, CDR2 SNEGSKA (reference sequence). This CDR3 is built from 15 residues. The V end was cut by 6 bases, the J end by 1 base, with 17 bases between. Construction of the TCR beta libraries employed iRepertoire HTBI primers in conjunction with Arm-PCR of CDR3 regions. One entry per CDR3 protein results from TCRdb running MiXCR on the multiplex PCR reads. The data show roughly 450,000 distinct CDR3 sequences, roughly 23% seen once.

The origin of this receptor is a female donor with Graves disease. The sequences come from peripheral blood mononuclear cells (PBMCs), collected when the disease was refractory, from a patient treated with antithyroid drugs. V gene TRBV20-1 combines with J gene TRBJ2-3; D may be TRBD1 (6 bases). CDR3 in DNA: TGCAGTGCCCGACCTACAGGGAGAGGCACAGATACGCAGTATTTT. Its translation is CSARPTGRGTDTQYF.